Listed below are T cell receptor beta chains from one sample, sequenced in a study of cytomegalovirus exposure and HLA in healthy donors. Profiled with immunoSEQ multiplex PCR; TCRdb holds only in-frame clones, not every one. Of 150,000 to 170,000 clones in the sample, over 65% were seen once. Material: PBMCs. The origin of the receptors is a man between 25 and 39 years old in good health and CMV-seronegative. CDR3s include the opening cysteine and the closing phenylalanine or tryptophan. The D gene is left open where the match is weak.

>TRBV11-2|TRBJ1-2|TRBD1
TGTGCCAGCACCCTAGACAGGGGAGCCTATGGCTACACCTTC
CASTLDRGAYGYTF
>TRBV11-2|TRBJ1-5|TRBD1
TGTGCCAGCAGCAAATACAGGGGAGAGAACAATCAGCCCCAGAATTTT
CASSKYRGENNQPQNF
>TRBV7-6|TRBJ2-1|TRBD1
TGTGCCAGCAGCTTAACGACAGGGTACTCCTACAATGAGCAGTTCTTC
CASSLTTGYSYNEQFF
>TRBV10-3|TRBJ1-1|NA
TGTGCCATCGGCTTAGGGGCTGAAGCTTTCTTT
CAIGLGAEAFF
>TRBV5-1|TRBJ2-5|NA
TGCGCCAGCAGCTTGGGTCAGGGAAGGCGAGAGACCCAGTACTTC
CASSLGQGRRETQYF
>TRBV13|TRBJ2-2|NA
TGTGCCAGCAGCCTGACAGGCACCGGGGAGCTGTTTTTT
CASSLTGTGELFF
>TRBV6-1|TRBJ2-7|NA
TGTGCCAGCAGTGGGACAGTGAAGTCCTACGAGCAGTACTTC
CASSGTVKSYEQYF
>TRBV6-1|TRBJ1-5|TRBD1
TGTGCCAGCAGTGAACCGAAGACAGGGGCGGAGGTTCAGCCCCAGCATTTT
CASSEPKTGAEVQPQHF
>TRBV5-6|TRBJ2-7|NA
TGTGCCAGCAGCTTGTCTGGGGCACCCTACGAGCAGTACTTC
CASSLSGAPYEQYF
>TRBV4-1|TRBJ2-1|TRBD2
TGCGCCAGCAGCCAACCGGGACTAAAGCACAATGAGCAGTTCTTC
CASSQPGLKHNEQFF
>TRBV29-1|TRBJ2-1|TRBD2
TGCAGCGTTCGGCTAGCGGCCTACAATGAGCAGTTCTTC
CSVRLAAYNEQFF
>TRBV5-4|TRBJ2-2|TRBD1
TGTGCCAGCAGCTCAGCCGGGACAGGGTTCACCGGGGAGCTGTTTTTT
CASSSAGTGFTGELFF
>TRBV2|TRBJ2-7|NA
TGTGCCAGAGGCCGAGAGGGAGGCGACGAGCAGTACTTC
CARGREGGDEQYF
>TRBV10-3|TRBJ1-3|TRBD1
TGTGCCATCAGTGGACCGGGACAGGGGGCAAACACCATATATTTT
CAISGPGQGANTIYF